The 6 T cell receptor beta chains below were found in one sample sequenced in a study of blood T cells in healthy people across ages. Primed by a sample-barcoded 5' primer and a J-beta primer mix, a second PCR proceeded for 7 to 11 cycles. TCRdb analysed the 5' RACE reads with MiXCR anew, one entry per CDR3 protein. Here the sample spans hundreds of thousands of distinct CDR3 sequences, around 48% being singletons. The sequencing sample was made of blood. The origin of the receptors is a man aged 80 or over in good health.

The CDR3 loop is CASSAPVGSSYNEQFF. The DNA of the CDR3 is TGTGCCAGCAGCGCTCCCGTCGGTAGCTCCTACAATGAGCAGTTCTTC. V usage is TRBV9 and J usage is TRBJ2-1; D unresolved. The V gene lost 3 bases and the J gene lost 0 bases, with 13 bases spanning the gap. The germline gives CDR1 SGDLS, CDR2 YYNGEE. This CDR3 spans 16 amino acids.

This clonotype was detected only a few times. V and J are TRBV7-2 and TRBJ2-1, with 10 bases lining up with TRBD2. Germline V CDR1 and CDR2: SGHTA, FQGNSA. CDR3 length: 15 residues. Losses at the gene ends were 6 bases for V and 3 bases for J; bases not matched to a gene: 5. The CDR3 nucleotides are TGTGCCAGCAGTCAAGGACTAGCGGACTACAATGAGCAGTTCTTC. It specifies CASSQGLADYNEQFF.

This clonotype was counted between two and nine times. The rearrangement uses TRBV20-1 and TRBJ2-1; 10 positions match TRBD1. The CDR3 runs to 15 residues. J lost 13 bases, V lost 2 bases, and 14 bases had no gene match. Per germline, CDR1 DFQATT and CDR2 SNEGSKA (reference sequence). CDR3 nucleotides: TGCAGTGCTAGACCAGGAGATGGGGACAGGGGTTTTCAGTTCTTC. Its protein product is CSARPGDGDRGFQFF.

DNA of the CDR3: TGTGCCTGGGGACAGGGGTCTGTGTTGCAGCCCCAGCATTTT. It encodes CAWGQGSVLQPQHF. This chain connects TRBV30 to TRBJ1-5, with TRBD1 matching 9 bases. V lost 5 bases to trimming and J lost 7 bases; unmatched junction nucleotides: 9. The CDR3 has 14 amino acids. Germline loops: CDR1 GTSNPN, CDR2 SVGIG (reference sequence).

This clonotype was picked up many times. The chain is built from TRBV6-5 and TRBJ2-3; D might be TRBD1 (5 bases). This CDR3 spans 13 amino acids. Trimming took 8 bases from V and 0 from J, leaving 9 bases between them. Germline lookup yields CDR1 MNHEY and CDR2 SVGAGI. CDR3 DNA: TGTGCCAGCCGGCGACAGAGCACAGATACGCAGTATTTT. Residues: CASRRQSTDTQYF.

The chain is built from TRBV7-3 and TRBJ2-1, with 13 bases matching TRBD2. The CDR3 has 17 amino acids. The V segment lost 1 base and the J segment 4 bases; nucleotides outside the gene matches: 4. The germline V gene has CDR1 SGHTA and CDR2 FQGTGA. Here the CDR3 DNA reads TGTGCCAGCAGCTTAAGACCGGGACTAGCGGGGTACAATGAGCAGTTCTTC. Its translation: CASSLRPGLAGYNEQFF.